What follows is one T cell receptor beta chain and its context. The clone's antigen remains unknown. It has no much larger one-base neighbor in the sample; base qualities were not kept. The data were taken from a study of ipilimumab plus nivolumab after autologous stem cell transplantation (dated by TCRdb to about 2021). Broadly, across the study: A median of about five ipilimumab doses and fewer than ten nivolumab doses was received by trial patients. The DLBCL cohort included primary refractory and relapsed disease, with 18-month progression-free survival of roughly 86% and 30% respectively. Patients with high-risk diffuse large B cell lymphoma, mature T cell lymphoma, or multiple myeloma undergoing autologous transplant were enrolled in the trial. The intent-to-treat population of the trial was made up of 35 to 40 patients. The study at large found these results: According to the authors, a biologic rationale for studying the approach further came from T cell receptor repertoire, regulatory T cell phenotype and gut microbiota profiles. Combined checkpoint inhibition appeared tolerable as post-transplant consolidation, according to the authors' conclusion.

The library was produced with the immunoSEQ multiplex PCR assay. As stored in TCRdb, this immuneACCESS dataset retains in-frame rearrangements with V and J assigned. A fraction of the clones does not appear; measured against another copy, unresolved V genes explain less than half of the discrepancy, and the remainder lacks a known reason. A total of 84,000 or so clones appear in this sample, more than 80% of them only once. Roughly 2% of the sample is in the top ten clones. Starting 14 to 28 days after the autologous transplant, patients began checkpoint therapy, which included ipilimumab at 1 mg/kg intravenously on day 1 of selected weeks. Nivolumab was given at 3 mg/kg intravenously on day 1 of weeks 1, 4, 7, 10, and every two weeks through week 26. This was a Phase Ib clinical trial that tested ipilimumab plus nivolumab, given as combined checkpoint inhibition, for consolidation following autologous stem cell transplantation.

The sample here was PBMCs, taken in a trial of ipilimumab plus nivolumab as post-transplant consolidation. The TCR was taken from a male donor with diffuse large B-cell lymphoma.

The DNA is TGTGCCAGCAGCTTTGGGTTAGGTAATGAAAAACTGTTTTTT. Its translation reads: CASSFGLGNEKLFF. This chain joins TRBV5-5 to TRBJ1-4; the D gene assignment is ambiguous. CDR1 and CDR2 are read off the germline V gene (reference sequence) as SGHKS and YYEKEE. Relative to germline, V is 2 bases shorter and J is 4 bases shorter, with 9 bases between their ends. The cysteine opens and the phenylalanine closes a CDR3 of 14 amino acids. Solely the CDR3 DNA is kept, with 42 bases framed from the first base.